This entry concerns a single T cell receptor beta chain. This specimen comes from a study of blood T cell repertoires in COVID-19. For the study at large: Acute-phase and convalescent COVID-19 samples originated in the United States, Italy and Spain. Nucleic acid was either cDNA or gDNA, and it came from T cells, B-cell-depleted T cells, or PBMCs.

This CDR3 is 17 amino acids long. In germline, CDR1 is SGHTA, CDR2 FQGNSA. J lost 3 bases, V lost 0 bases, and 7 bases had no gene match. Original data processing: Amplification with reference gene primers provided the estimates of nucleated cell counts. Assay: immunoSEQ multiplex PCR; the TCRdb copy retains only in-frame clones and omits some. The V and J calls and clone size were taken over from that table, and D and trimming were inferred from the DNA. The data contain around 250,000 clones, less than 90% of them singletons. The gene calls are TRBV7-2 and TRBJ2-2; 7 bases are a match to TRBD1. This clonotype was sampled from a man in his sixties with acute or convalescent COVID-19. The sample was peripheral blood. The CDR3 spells CASSLAPGGTYTGELFF. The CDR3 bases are TGTGCCAGCAGCTTAGCACCAGGGGGAACCTACACCGGGGAGCTGTTTTTT.